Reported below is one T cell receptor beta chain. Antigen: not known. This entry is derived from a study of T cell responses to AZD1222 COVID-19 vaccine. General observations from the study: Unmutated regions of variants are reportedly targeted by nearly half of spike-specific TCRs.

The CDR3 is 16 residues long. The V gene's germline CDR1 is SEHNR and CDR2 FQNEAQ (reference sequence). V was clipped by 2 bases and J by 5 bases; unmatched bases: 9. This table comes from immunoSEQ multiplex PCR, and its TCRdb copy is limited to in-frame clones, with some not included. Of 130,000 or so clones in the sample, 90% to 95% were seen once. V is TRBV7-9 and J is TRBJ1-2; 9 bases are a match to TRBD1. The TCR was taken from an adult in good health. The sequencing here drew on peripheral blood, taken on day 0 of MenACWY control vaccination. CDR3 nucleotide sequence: TGTGCCAGCAGCTTAAGATCACAGGGGGCTGAATATGGCTACACCTTC. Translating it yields CASSLRSQGAEYGYTF.